This note documents a single T cell receptor beta chain sequence. The antigen is unknown. These data come from a study of T cell repertoires in cytomegalovirus infection. Study information: CMV infection plus the matching HLA type was flagged by public TCR beta signatures.

The trim removed 5 bases at V and 0 bases at J, leaving 13 bases unmatched. Per germline, CDR1 SEHNR and CDR2 FQNEAQ (reference sequence). The CDR3 runs to 19 residues. TCRdb called the reads again in MiXCR, with one record for every CDR3 protein. This repertoire shows approximately 160,000 distinct CDR3 sequences, roughly a sixth found once; its top ten account for roughly 20%. General study results and limits: Clonotype analysis showed dominance of the ex vivo response by HLA-C-restricted CMV-specific TCR beta clonotypes.

Material: CD8+ T cells from PBMCs. The source is a human donor in good health (CMV status not recorded). Some clones in this sample may be carry-over from other donors' samples. The V call is TRBV7-9, the J call TRBJ2-6; TRBD1 aligns across 7 bases. Written as DNA, the CDR3 is TGTGCCAGCAGCCACCGGGACAGAATTCCTCTCTCTGGGGCCAACGTCCTGACTTTC. Translated: CASSHRDRIPLSGANVLTF.